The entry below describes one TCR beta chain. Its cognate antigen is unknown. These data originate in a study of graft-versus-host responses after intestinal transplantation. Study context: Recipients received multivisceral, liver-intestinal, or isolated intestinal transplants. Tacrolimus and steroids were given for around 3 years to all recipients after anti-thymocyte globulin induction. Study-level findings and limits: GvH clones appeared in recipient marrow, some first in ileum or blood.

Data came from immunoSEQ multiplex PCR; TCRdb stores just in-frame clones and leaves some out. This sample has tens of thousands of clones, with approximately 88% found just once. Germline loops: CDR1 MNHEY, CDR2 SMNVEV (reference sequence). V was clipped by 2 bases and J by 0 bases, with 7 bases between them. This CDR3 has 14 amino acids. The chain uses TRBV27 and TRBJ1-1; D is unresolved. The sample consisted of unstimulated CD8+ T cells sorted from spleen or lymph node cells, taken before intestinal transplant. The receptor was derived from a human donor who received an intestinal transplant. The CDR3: CASSLGTVNTEAFF. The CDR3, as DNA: TGTGCCAGCAGTTTAGGCACCGTGAACACTGAAGCTTTCTTT.